The 20 T cell receptor beta chains given below trace back to one sample, sequenced in a study of STAT3 mutations in large granular lymphocyte leukemia. General study findings and limits: At least one immunodominant TCR beta clonotype appeared in every T-cell large granular lymphocyte leukemia patient.

Their specific antigens are unknown. Method: immunoSEQ multiplex PCR; TCRdb's copy keeps in-frame clones and lacks some. The table records about 8,600 clones, roughly nine tenths of them present only once. The specimen was peripheral blood mononuclear cells. The receptors originated from a man older than 75 with T-cell large granular lymphocyte leukemia. Some clones in this sample may be carry-over from other donors' samples.

The J gene is TRBJ2-2, the V gene TRBV10-3; D is perhaps TRBD2 (6 bases). This CDR3 is built from 16 residues. V dropped 11 bases and J dropped 0 bases, with 19 bases sitting between them. Germline loops: CDR1 ENHRY, CDR2 SYGVKD. The CDR3 is CAVSRTTDTNTGELFF. The CDR3 bases are TGTGCCGTAAGCAGGACTACCGATACGAACACCGGGGAGCTGTTTTTT.

This clone was detected only a few times. V and J are TRBV6-6 and TRBJ1-5; no clear D gene. CDR3 length: 15 amino acids. Germline CDR1 MNHNY, CDR2 SVGAGI (reference sequence). Trimming cost V 0 bases and J 3 bases, with 9 bases left between them. The CDR3 loop reads CASSYSSQNNQPQHF. The CDR3, as DNA: TGTGCCAGCAGTTACTCGTCACAGAACAATCAGCCCCAGCATTTT.

The V gene is TRBV5-6, the J gene TRBJ1-2; weak D call: TRBD1 (5 bases). CDR3 size: 15 residues. CDR1 SGHDT and CDR2 YYEEEE come from the germline V gene. V was clipped by 2 bases and J by 4 bases, with 15 bases between them. The CDR3 region has the DNA TGTGCCAGCAGCTTTTCCGGGACCGGGATCTATGGCTACACCTTC. Translation gives CASSFSGTGIYGYTF.

V usage is TRBV18 and J usage is TRBJ1-5, with D maybe TRBD1 (6 bases). Germline V gene lookup returns CDR1 KGHSH and CDR2 LQKENI. This CDR3 has 13 amino acids. The V end was cut by 3 bases, the J end by 4 bases, with 7 bases between. This chain's CDR3 is CASSPDRNQPQHF. CDR3 nucleotide sequence: TGTGCCAGCTCACCGGACAGAAATCAGCCCCAGCATTTT.

V gene TRBV7-8 combines with J gene TRBJ2-7; 9 bases agree with TRBD2. Germline lookup yields CDR1 SGHVS and CDR2 FQNEAQ. V dropped 6 bases and J dropped 4; count of bases not matched to a gene: 10. The CDR3 spans 15 residues. The CDR3: CASRPTSGPPYEQYF. In DNA, the CDR3 is TGTGCCAGCAGACCGACTAGCGGACCTCCGTACGAGCAGTACTTC.

The chain joins TRBV13 to TRBJ2-3; no clear D gene. V dropped 0 bases and J dropped 1 base, with 2 bases sitting between them. This CDR3 spans 13 amino acids. Germline V CDR1 and CDR2: PRHDT, FYEKMQ (reference sequence). The CDR3 nucleotides are TGTGCCAGCAGCTTAGGGCGCACAGATACGCAGTATTTT. This translates into CASSLGRTDTQYF.

The V call is TRBV7-9, the J call TRBJ1-5; D gene ambiguous. Trimming pared 4 bases from V and 5 bases from J, leaving 9 bases between. The CDR3 has 13 residues. Looked up from germline, CDR1 is SEHNR and CDR2 is FQNEAQ (reference sequence). CDR3 sequence: CASSSSRDQPQHF. The CDR3 DNA is TGTGCCAGCAGCTCGTCTAGGGATCAGCCCCAGCATTTT.

The chain has TRBV11-2 and TRBJ2-1; 12 bases align to TRBD1. The V and J ends lost 5 bases and 9 bases, in that order; junction bases with no gene match: 8. The germline V gene encodes CDR1 SGHAT and CDR2 FQNNGV. This CDR3 contains 15 residues. CDR3 loop: CASSRGQGADSEQFF. The CDR3 DNA reads TGTGCCAGCAGCCGGGGACAGGGGGCGGATAGTGAGCAGTTCTTC. Filled out from reference TRBV11-2 and TRBJ2-1, the complete variable domain reads EAGVAQSPRYKIIEKRQSVAFWCNPISGHATLYWYQQILGQGPKLLIQFQNNGVVDDSQLPKDRFSAERLKGVDSTLKIQPAKLEDSAVYLCASSRGQGADSEQFFGPGTRLTVL.

The V and J genes are TRBV9 and TRBJ1-2, with TRBD1 matching over 7 bases. Looked up from germline, CDR1 is SGDLS and CDR2 is YYNGEE. The CDR3 spans 15 residues. V was clipped by 2 bases and J by 0 bases; unmatched bases: 4. CDR3 in amino acids: CASSVGTVPNYGYTF. The CDR3 DNA follows: TGTGCCAGCAGCGTCGGGACAGTACCTAACTATGGCTACACCTTC.

To note about this clone: The same CDR3 can be traced to other DNA sequences in this sample. The chain employs TRBV4-3 and TRBJ1-2; D remains unclear. Germline-derived CDR1 and CDR2 are LGHNA and YSLEER. Trimming cost V 0 bases and J 0 bases, with 5 bases left between them. The CDR3 is 14 amino acids. This CDR3 reads CASSQDDTNYGYTF. The CDR3 region has the DNA TGCGCCAGCAGCCAAGATGACACTAACTATGGCTACACCTTC.

J is TRBJ1-1 and V is TRBV30; tentative D call: TRBD1 (5 bases). The CDR3 totals 12 residues. V was pared by 3 bases and J by 4 bases, with 9 bases between. Germline lookup yields CDR1 GTSNPN and CDR2 SVGIG (reference sequence). CDR3 sequence reads: CAWSRQITEAFF. For the CDR3, the DNA is TGTGCCTGGAGCCGACAGATCACTGAAGCTTTCTTT.

V is TRBV27 and J is TRBJ1-1; TRBD1 matches 9 bases. V gave up 7 bases and J gave up 4 bases; unmatched junction bases: 7. The CDR3 loop spans 14 amino acids. Germline V CDR1 and CDR2: MNHEY, SMNVEV (reference sequence). In DNA, the CDR3 is TGTGCCAGCAAATCGACAGGGGGTGGCACTGAAGCTTTCTTT. As protein: CASKSTGGGTEAFF.

The chain joins TRBV4-3 to TRBJ2-7, with 7 bases fitting TRBD1. The germline gives CDR1 LGHNA, CDR2 YSLEER. After removal of 0 bases from V and 5 bases from J, the junction contained 7 bases not matched to a gene. The CDR3 covers 15 residues. The chain's CDR3 is CASSQDSGTANEQYF. CDR3 sequence (DNA): TGCGCCAGCAGCCAAGATTCCGGGACAGCGAACGAGCAGTACTTC.

The gene calls are TRBV5-1 and TRBJ2-7; D remains ambiguous. The ends were cut back, 4 bases at V and 0 bases at J, with 14 bases in the middle. The CDR3 contains 15 residues. Germline V gene data show CDR1 as SGHRS and CDR2 as YFSETQ. The DNA of the CDR3 is TGCGCCAGCAGCGAGGCCGTCGGCAGCTCCTACGAGCAGTACTTC. Translating it yields CASSEAVGSSYEQYF.

This clone has just one count. This sequence joins TRBV7-9 and TRBJ1-2; possible D gene TRBD1, 5 bases. The CDR3 totals 13 residues. Germline CDR1 SEHNR, CDR2 FQNEAQ (reference sequence). Trimming removed 5 bases from V and 8 bases from J, with 15 bases in between. CDR3 coding DNA: TGTGCCAGCAGCACCCGAGGGGCCGGAGGCTACACCTTC. It encodes CASSTRGAGGYTF.

The chain combines TRBV18 with TRBJ1-2; D is uncertain. The germline gives CDR1 KGHSH, CDR2 LQKENI. The CDR3 sequence is 11 residues long. V was shortened by 2 bases and J by 5 bases, with 3 bases between the two germline ends. Written as DNA, the CDR3 is TGTGCCAGCTCACCAGAGTATGGCTACACCTTC. Its protein is CASSPEYGYTF. Filled out from reference TRBV18 and TRBJ1-2, the complete variable domain reads NAGVMQNPRHLVRRRGQEARLRCSPMKGHSHVYWYRQLPEEGLKFMVYLQKENIIDESGMPKERFSAEFPKEGPSILRIQQVVRGDSAAYFCASSPEYGYTFGSGTRLTVV.

This sequence joins TRBV28 and TRBJ2-3, with D perhaps TRBD1 or TRBD2 (5 bases each). Germline CDR1 and CDR2: MDHEN and SYDVKM. The germline V and J ends were trimmed by 3 bases and 5 bases, with 18 bases remaining between them. The CDR3 length is 16 residues. The CDR3 loop is CASSFPLGATIDTQYF. DNA of the CDR3: TGTGCCAGCAGTTTCCCCCTCGGGGCAACTATAGATACGCAGTATTTT.

The chain uses TRBV4-1 and TRBJ1-4, with a tentative D call TRBD1 (5 bases). The CDR3 runs to 15 residues. CDR1 MGHRA and CDR2 YSYEKL come from the germline V gene. The V end lost 0 bases, the J end lost 5 bases, and 10 bases lay between the germline ends. The CDR3 DNA is TGCGCCAGCAGCCAAGAGACAGTCCTAAATGAAAAACTGTTTTTT. Its protein is CASSQETVLNEKLFF.

V is TRBV30 and J is TRBJ2-7; 7 bases agree with TRBD2. This CDR3 is built from 14 residues. The trim removed 0 bases at V and 6 bases at J, leaving 8 bases unmatched. Germline CDR1 is GTSNPN and CDR2 is SVGIG (reference sequence). CDR3 DNA: TGTGCCTGGAGTGTCGGGGGGACCGCGGGCGAGCAGTACTTC. This encodes CAWSVGGTAGEQYF.

The chain recombines TRBV5-4 with TRBJ2-5; perhaps D is TRBD1 or TRBD2 (5 bases each). The CDR3 extends over 15 amino acids. V lost 4 bases to trimming and J lost 5 bases, with 18 bases between them. Germline V CDR1 and CDR2: SGHNT, YYREEE (reference sequence). The CDR3, as DNA: TGTGCCAGCAGCGGGGCTCGAGGGGTAATGGAGACCCAGTACTTC. Its protein product is CASSGARGVMETQYF.